This T cell receptor (beta chain) was obtained from a study of blood T cell repertoires in COVID-19. Study summary: Acute and convalescent COVID-19 samples came from the United States, Italy and Spain. Nucleic acid was either cDNA or gDNA, and it came from T cells, B-cell-depleted T cells, or PBMCs.

Assay used: immunoSEQ multiplex PCR; TCRdb lists only in-frame clones, some missing. The sample shows around 140,000 clones, roughly 82% of them seen only once. This CDR3 region has 18 residues. Trimming removed 3 bases from V and 4 bases from J; junction bases left unmatched: 15. Germline V gene sequence: CDR1 SGHDT, CDR2 YYEEEE. J is TRBJ2-7 and V is TRBV5-6; 11 bases are a match to TRBD1. The sequence was obtained from a man in his sixties with active or convalescent COVID-19. Material: peripheral blood. In DNA, the CDR3 is TGTGCCAGCAGCTACCCCCACCCGGGACAGGGGGGTTGGTACGAGCAGTACTTC. It translates to CASSYPHPGQGGWYEQYF.